This T cell receptor beta chain emerged from a study of blood T cell repertoires in COVID-19. On the study more broadly: Acute-phase and convalescent COVID-19 samples originated in the United States, Italy and Spain.

Authors' processing steps: Amplification of reference gene primers provided the estimated nucleated cell counts. Repertoires were generated with immunoSEQ multiplex PCR, while TCRdb's copy carries only in-frame clones and drops some. That table furnishes V, J and clone size, whereas the DNA furnished D and trimming. The repertoire consists of about 240,000 clones, with 80% to 85% occurring once and the leading ten covering less than 4%. Per the germline V gene, CDR1 is SGHTA and CDR2 is FQGNSA. CDR3 size: 19 residues. V lost 6 bases to trimming and J lost 5 bases; unmatched junction nucleotides: 22. The V call is TRBV7-2, the J call TRBJ2-5; 9 bases fit TRBD2. Sequencing was performed on peripheral blood. The source of this sequence is a woman under 30 with acute or convalescent COVID-19. CDR3 DNA: TGTGCCAGCAGGACCTCGGTGGGCGGGAGGGCCCTTTTGGGGGAGACCCAGTACTTC. Its translation: CASRTSVGGRALLGETQYF. The variable domain in full, completed from reference TRBV7-2 and TRBJ2-5, reads GAGVSQSPSNKVTEKGKDVELRCDPISGHTALYWYRQSLGQGLEFLIYFQGNSAPDKSGLPSDRFSAERTGGSVSTLTIQRTQQEDSAVYLCASRTSVGGRALLGETQYFGPGTRLLVL.